The 24 T cell receptor beta chains in this list originate from one sample, sequenced in a study of Graves' ophthalmopathy and Graves' hyperthyroidism. Amplification of the TCR beta CDR3 regions used RNA transcripts (as template). HTBI primers primed a first-round RT-PCR, and a second-round multiplex PCR followed. In TCRdb, the multiplex PCR reads were re-called with MiXCR into one record per CDR3 protein. The repertoire consists of 400,000 to 450,000 distinct CDR3 sequences, with 20% to 25% occurring once and the leading ten covering under 3%. Sequenced: peripheral blood. The source is a woman between 18 and 29 years old with stable Graves' hyperthyroidism.

The rearrangement joins TRBV20-1 to TRBJ1-1; maybe TRBD1 (5 bases). Germline V lookup: CDR1 DFQATT, CDR2 SNEGSKA (reference sequence). This CDR3 has 13 amino acids. Trimming removed 5 bases at V and 11 bases at J, with 21 bases between. This CDR3 is CSASAQYGGMAFF. The CDR3 region has the DNA TGCAGTGCTTCCGCCCAGTACGGGGGTATGGCTTTCTTT.

This clonotype was picked up a small number of times. The CDR3 loop is CSVKGNGNTIYF. In DNA, the CDR3 is TGCAGCGTTAAGGGAAATGGAAACACCATATATTTT. This rearrangement joins TRBV29-1 to TRBJ1-3, with unresolved D. Germline values: CDR1 SQVTM, CDR2 ANQGSEA. The CDR3 runs 12 residues. V lost 5 bases to trimming and J lost 3 bases, with 8 bases between them.

This clonotype was detected ten times or more. The chain carries TRBV28 and TRBJ2-7; TRBD2 matches at 7 bases. CDR1 and CDR2 (germline): MDHEN, SYDVKM. The CDR3 covers 15 residues. With V trimmed by 6 bases and J by 5 bases, 13 bases remained unmatched. The CDR3 loop is CASSPPAGVGNEQYF. The CDR3 DNA follows: TGTGCCAGCAGCCCCCCCGCGGGAGTAGGCAACGAGCAGTACTTC. The full variable domain, rest sourced from reference TRBV28 and TRBJ2-7, is DVKVTQSSRYLVKRTGEKVFLECVQDMDHENMFWYRQDPGLGLRLIYFSYDVKMKEKGDIPEGYSVSREKKERFSLILESASTNQTSMYLCASSPPAGVGNEQYFGPGTRLTVT.

This clonotype was counted ten times or more. The V call is TRBV5-6, the J call TRBJ1-1, with TRBD1 as a possible D gene (6 bases). The CDR3 is made up of 16 amino acids. Germline CDR1 is SGHDT and CDR2 is YYEEEE. With 2 bases removed from V and 6 bases from J, the gap between germline ends came to 20 bases. DNA for the CDR3: TGTGCCAGCAGCTTTATCGACCAGGGGAGGGGGGCTGAAGCTTTCTTT. This encodes CASSFIDQGRGAEAFF.

Ten or more counts support this clonotype. CDR3 nucleotide sequence: TGTGCCAGCAGCTTAGGACTAGCGGGTCCCTACGAGCAGTACTTC. Its translation: CASSLGLAGPYEQYF. The chain has TRBV7-2 and TRBJ2-7; 10 bases fit TRBD2. This CDR3 region has 15 residues. The V gene end was trimmed by 1 base and the J gene end by 2 bases; junction bases not matched to a gene: 2. The germline CDR1 and CDR2 sequences are SGHTA and FQGNSA.

The CDR3 coding sequence is TGTGCCAGCAGTACAGGCCAAGACACCATATATTTT. This encodes CASSTGQDTIYF. The J gene is TRBJ1-3, the V gene TRBV12-3 or TRBV12-4, with a tentative D call TRBD1 (5 bases). Trimming shortened V by 5 bases and J by 8 bases, and 10 bases separated the two germline ends. The CDR3 runs 12 residues.

This clonotype was seen ten or more times. This rearrangement joins TRBV6-1 to TRBJ2-5; possibly TRBD2 for D (5 bases). Looked up from germline, CDR1 is MNHNS and CDR2 is SASEGT. Trimming pared 4 bases from V and 1 base from J, leaving 10 bases between. The CDR3 is 14 amino acids. This chain's CDR3 is CASSGSGVQETQYF. CDR3 sequence (DNA): TGTGCCAGCAGTGGATCCGGGGTCCAAGAGACCCAGTACTTC.

This clonotype was counted at least ten times. The chain has TRBV6-1 and TRBJ2-7; no clear D gene. Trimming cost V 3 bases and J 3 bases, with 15 bases left between them. Germline values: CDR1 MNHNS, CDR2 SASEGT. The CDR3 length is 15 residues. The CDR3 here is CASSDVLGASYEQYF. The CDR3 DNA follows: TGTGCCAGCAGTGACGTTTTAGGCGCAAGCTACGAGCAGTACTTC.

In its sample, this clonotype was seen many times. The chain links TRBV6-4 to TRBJ1-2; the match to TRBD1 covers 12 bases. The CDR3 spans 16 residues. CDR1 MRHNA and CDR2 SNTAGT come from the germline V gene. V lost 2 bases to trimming and J lost 7 bases; unmatched junction nucleotides: 8. The CDR3 sequence is CASSDRTGTGGFGYTF. CDR3 DNA: TGTGCCAGCAGTGACCGGACCGGGACAGGGGGCTTTGGCTACACCTTC.

Many counts were recorded for this clonotype. The chain carries TRBV12-3 or TRBV12-4 and TRBJ1-1; unclear D gene. The CDR3 sequence is 13 residues long. The ends were cut back, 3 bases at V and 5 bases at J, with 10 bases in the middle. CDR3 residues: CASSFGVRTEAFF. CDR3 bases: TGTGCCAGCAGTTTCGGGGTAAGGACTGAAGCTTTCTTT.

Many counts were recorded for this clonotype. The chain is built from TRBV6-5 and TRBJ1-3; 7 bases match TRBD1. The J segment lost 2 bases and the V segment lost 4 bases, leaving 5 bases of the junction unmatched. The V gene's germline CDR1 is MNHEY and CDR2 SVGAGI. The CDR3 contains 15 residues. The CDR3 DNA is TGTGCCAGCAGTTTAGACAGGGAAGCTGGAAACACCATATATTTT. Protein product: CASSLDREAGNTIYF.

This clonotype has more than one count but fewer than ten. The V gene is TRBV7-6, the J gene TRBJ2-5; D gene ambiguous. CDR1 and CDR2 (germline): SGHVS, FNYEAQ. V lost 6 bases, J lost 5 bases, and 16 bases lay in between. The CDR3 has 14 residues. In DNA form, the CDR3 reads TGTGCCAGCAGTCCCATAATAGGGTGGGAGACCCAGTACTTC. Protein sequence: CASSPIIGWETQYF.

A single count supports this clonotype. The rearrangement uses TRBV27 and TRBJ1-1, with 9 bases identical to TRBD1. The trim removed 4 bases at V and 5 bases at J, leaving 20 bases unmatched. Per germline, CDR1 MNHEY and CDR2 SMNVEV (reference sequence). The CDR3 has 19 amino acids. CDR3 protein: CASSSRPWGDRVGRTEAFF. The CDR3 DNA follows: TGTGCCAGCAGTTCACGCCCCTGGGGGGACAGGGTAGGACGGACTGAAGCTTTCTTT.

This clonotype was seen at least ten times. J is TRBJ2-7 and V is TRBV5-1; no clear D gene. This CDR3 comprises 14 residues. Deletions cut 4 bases from V and 2 bases from J, with 13 bases between. CDR1 is SGHRS, CDR2 YFSETQ, per germline. CDR3 loop: CASSRDSSTYEQYF. The CDR3 DNA is TGCGCCAGCAGCCGCGACTCCTCTACCTACGAGCAGTACTTC.

This clonotype was recorded many times. The chain links TRBV12-3 or TRBV12-4 to TRBJ1-2, with 9 bases that match TRBD1. This CDR3 is 16 amino acids long. Losses at the gene ends were 5 bases for V and 8 bases for J; bases not matched to a gene: 15. DNA for the CDR3: TGTGCCAGCAGTGCCCGGACAGGGGCTGATGTATTAGGCTACACCTTC. Protein: CASSARTGADVLGYTF.

This clonotype was recorded at least ten times. The V and J genes are TRBV28 and TRBJ1-1, with D perhaps TRBD1 (5 bases). The germline V gene has CDR1 MDHEN and CDR2 SYDVKM. This CDR3 has 14 amino acids. The germline V and J ends were trimmed by 5 bases and 7 bases, with 17 bases remaining between them. CDR3 sequence (DNA): TGTGCCAGCAGTGAAATAGGGACTCGTGATGAAGCTTTCTTT. Its protein product is CASSEIGTRDEAFF.

This clonotype was observed many times. V is TRBV6-1 and J is TRBJ2-7, with no clear D. Trimming took off 2 bases at V and 7 bases at J, with 6 bases between the two ends. The CDR3 covers 11 residues. Germline assignment: CDR1 MNHNS and CDR2 SASEGT. The CDR3 protein is CASSERREQYF. CDR3 in DNA: TGTGCCAGCAGTGAACGAAGGGAGCAGTACTTC.

This clonotype was seen repeatedly, ten times or more. This sequence joins TRBV2 and TRBJ2-7, with 10 bases fitting TRBD1. The CDR3 runs 14 residues. The J segment lost 2 bases and the V segment lost 6 bases, leaving 4 bases of the junction unmatched. CDR1 and CDR2 (germline): SNHLY, FYNNEI. This chain's CDR3 is CASRLTGGPYEQYF. The DNA for the CDR3 is TGTGCCAGCAGGCTGACAGGGGGCCCCTACGAGCAGTACTTC.

This clonotype was picked up a small number of times. This chain links TRBV20-1 with TRBJ2-7; 8 bases fit TRBD2. CDR3 length: 15 residues. Germline V gene lookup returns CDR1 DFQATT and CDR2 SNEGSKA (reference sequence). With 1 base clipped from V and 1 base from J, the junction kept 6 bases outside the gene matches. The CDR3 DNA reads TGCAGTGCTAGAGTTTTTCTAGCGGGTTCCTACGAGCAGTACTTC. Its translation: CSARVFLAGSYEQYF.

CDR3 in amino acids: CASSPGLAGAEQFF. The DNA for the CDR3 is TGTGCCAGCAGTCCGGGACTAGCGGGCGCCGAGCAGTTCTTC. This chain links TRBV9 with TRBJ2-1; TRBD2 matches 12 bases. Per the germline V gene, CDR1 is SGDLS and CDR2 is YYNGEE. The CDR3 has 14 amino acids. With V trimmed by 5 bases and J by 10 bases, 7 bases remained unmatched.

This clonotype was seen many times. The chain employs TRBV11-2 and TRBJ2-5; 8 bases align to TRBD2. The CDR3 is 16 amino acids. The J segment lost 5 bases and the V segment lost 10 bases, leaving 18 bases of the junction unmatched. Germline assignment: CDR1 SGHAT and CDR2 FQNNGV. The CDR3 sequence is CATSKISGIRAETQYF. CDR3 bases: TGTGCCACATCCAAGATTAGCGGGATAAGGGCTGAGACCCAGTACTTC.

This clonotype came up many times. The CDR3 sequence: CSGFSGNTIYF. In DNA, the CDR3 is TGCAGCGGTTTCTCTGGAAACACCATATATTTT. The chain couples TRBV29-1 to TRBJ1-3, with D unclear. Germline CDR1 SQVTM, CDR2 ANQGSEA. Deletions cut 7 bases from V and 0 bases from J, with 4 bases between. CDR3 size: 11 residues.

This chain uses TRBV20-1 with TRBJ1-5, with D uncertain. Germline V gene sequence: CDR1 DFQATT, CDR2 SNEGSKA (reference sequence). The V end was cut by 6 bases, the J end by 0 bases, with 9 bases between. There are 13 residues in the CDR3. The CDR3 DNA follows: TGCAGTGCCGAGAGCCGTAGCAATCAGCCCCAGCATTTT. Protein product: CSAESRSNQPQHF.

This clonotype has ten or more counts. This rearrangement joins TRBV12-3 or TRBV12-4 to TRBJ1-1; D unclear. V was trimmed by 3 bases and J by 7 bases, leaving 6 bases between them. The CDR3 consists of 11 residues. In nucleotides, the CDR3 is TGTGCCAGCAGTTTCGCGTTTGAAGCTTTCTTT. It translates to CASSFAFEAFF.